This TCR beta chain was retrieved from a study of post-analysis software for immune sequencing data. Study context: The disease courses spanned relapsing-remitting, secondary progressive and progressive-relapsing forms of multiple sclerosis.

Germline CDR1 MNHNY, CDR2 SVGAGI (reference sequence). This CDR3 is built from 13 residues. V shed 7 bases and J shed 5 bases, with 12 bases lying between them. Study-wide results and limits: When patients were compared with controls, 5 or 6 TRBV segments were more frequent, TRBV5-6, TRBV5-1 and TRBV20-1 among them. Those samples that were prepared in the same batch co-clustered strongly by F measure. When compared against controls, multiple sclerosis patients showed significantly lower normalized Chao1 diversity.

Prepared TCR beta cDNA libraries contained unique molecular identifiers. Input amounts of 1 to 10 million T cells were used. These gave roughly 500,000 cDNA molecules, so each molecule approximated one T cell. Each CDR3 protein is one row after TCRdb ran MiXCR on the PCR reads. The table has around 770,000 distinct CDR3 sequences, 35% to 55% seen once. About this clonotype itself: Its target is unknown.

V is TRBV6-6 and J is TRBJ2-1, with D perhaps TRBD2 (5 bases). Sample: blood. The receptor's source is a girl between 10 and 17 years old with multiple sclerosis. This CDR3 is CASNDPGDNEQFF. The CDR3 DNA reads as TGTGCCAGCAACGACCCCGGGGACAATGAGCAGTTCTTC.